This TCR beta chain emerged from a study of T cells in tuberculosis. At the level of the study: IGRA-negative adolescents, IGRA-positive adolescents with latent tuberculosis and adults with active tuberculosis formed this South African cohort.

As for this clone: Antigen unknown.

General study findings and limits: Active tuberculosis TCR-alpha repertoires lay closer to GMM-specific TCRs than IGRA-negative controls, suggesting clonal expansion.

Sequencing was performed with immunoSEQ multiplex PCR; in TCRdb, only in-frame clones are kept and a portion is missing. The table shows about 20,000 clones, with roughly nine tenths occurring only once. CDR3 length: 14 amino acids. Trimming cost V 3 bases and J 3 bases; bases outside gene matches: 4. Germline V lookup: CDR1 MNHNS, CDR2 SASEGT. Source material: PBMCs. The chain uses TRBV6-1 and TRBJ1-2; TRBD1 aligns across 7 bases. The receptor's source is a donor between 10 and 35 years old with latent tuberculosis or without tuberculosis infection. The CDR3 coding sequence is TGTGCCAGCAGTGATCCGGGACAGCACTATGGCTACACCTTC. Residues: CASSDPGQHYGYTF.